The clone carrying this TCR beta chain was found a few times. The antigen is unknown. The sample belongs to a study of cytomegalovirus exposure and HLA in healthy donors. The repertoire was sequenced with immunoSEQ multiplex PCR; TCRdb's copy has only in-frame clones and lacks some. The table has some 79,000 clones, roughly 93% seen once. Study conclusions and caveats: The authors enumerated some 170 TCR beta chains as linked to cytomegalovirus.

V lost 4 bases, J lost 2 bases, and 5 bases lay in between. There are 13 residues in the CDR3. CDR1 is LGHNA, CDR2 YNFKEQ, per germline. The chain is built from TRBV4-2 and TRBJ2-2, with D perhaps matching TRBD2 (5 bases). Sequencing used PBMCs. This receptor was taken from a young woman in good health and CMV-seropositive. The CDR3 loop is CASSRTNTGELFF. The CDR3 region has the DNA TGTGCCAGCAGCCGGACTAACACCGGGGAGCTGTTTTTT.